Below, one T cell receptor (beta chain) is given with its context. Its antigen is currently unknown. Drawing of blood for sampling happened at baseline, at cycle 4 day 1, and at cycle 7 day 1. This entry comes from a study of OX40 agonist ivuxolimab in advanced cancers. Looking at the study overall: Eligibility admitted prior anti-PD-1, anti-PD-L1 or anti-CTLA-4 therapy; around 41% had some. Three partial responders included one hepatocellular carcinoma patient and two cutaneous melanoma patients. Study-level findings and limits: Some nonresponders also had low normalized T-cell clonal expansion.

The germline gives CDR1 SQVTM, CDR2 ANQGSEA. Trimming left V 0 bases short and J 2 bases short, with 6 bases between. The CDR3 consists of 13 residues. This table comes from immunoSEQ multiplex PCR, and its TCRdb copy is limited to in-frame clones, with some not included. Here the sample spans just over 60,000 clones, about 91% being singletons. The sequencing here drew on CD4+ or CD8+ T cells sorted from blood, taken in a trial of the OX40 agonist ivuxolimab. This receptor was obtained from an adult with an advanced solid tumor such as melanoma, head and neck, liver or kidney cancer. The V gene is TRBV29-1, the J gene TRBJ2-3; D not resolved. CDR3 bases: TGCAGCGTTGAAGATGGGTACACAGATACGCAGTATTTT. Translating it yields CSVEDGYTDTQYF.